This T cell receptor (beta chain) was identified during a study of follicular helper T cells after annual influenza vaccination. Study context: Some donors were sampled over the 2013-2014, 2014-2015 and 2015-2016 vaccinations.

Data came from immunoSEQ multiplex PCR; TCRdb stores just in-frame clones and leaves some out. Among some 13,000 clones listed, under 80% were seen once. Trimming took 3 bases from V and 2 from J; bases not matched to a gene: 3. CDR3 length: 15 residues. The germline V gene encodes CDR1 SGHNT and CDR2 YENEEA. In the case of this clone: The antigen remains undetermined.

The time point here: 2014-2015 season, pre-vaccination. Community-dwelling subjects without influenza vaccination in the prior 6 months were enrolled. Study findings and constraints: Rare clonotypes were missed; only about 8.5-22% of cells gave TCRB. Undersampling of larger non-cTfh compartments could not be excluded.

The sample consisted of CXCR5- memory CD4+ T cells sorted from blood, taken on the day of influenza vaccination. The origin of this receptor is an adult who received the influenza vaccine. This chain connects TRBV11-3 to TRBJ2-1; 8 positions match TRBD1. CDR3 bases: TGTGCCAGCAGCTTCTCAGGGGGCCCCTACAATGAGCAGTTCTTC. It yields the protein CASSFSGGPYNEQFF.